Included here is one TCR beta chain sequence, with context. Antigen: not known. CDR1 MNHNS and CDR2 SASEGT come from the germline V gene. The V and J ends lost 6 bases and 2 bases respectively, with 7 bases between them. The CDR3 loop spans 12 amino acids. Profiling relied on immunoSEQ multiplex PCR, and the TCRdb table lists in-frame clones only, not all of them. Among around 990,000 clones listed, 60% to 80% were seen once. There were no recent acute infections or vaccinations among the donors, who were healthy HIV-negative adults. The study separated CD4+ cells into CD45RA+ naive and CD45RA-negative memory subsets. The sample belongs to a study of shared clonotypes between healthy human individuals. Overall study: Three CD4 naive, three CD4 memory, two CD8 naive and one CD8 memory plate were used per donor. Broader study findings: Memory subsets had estimated richness that was generally smaller than that of naive subsets.

The TCR originated in a young man in good health. Some clones in this sample may be carry-over from other donors' samples. The sequenced material came from memory CD4+ T cells from PBMCs. The subset: CD45RA-negative fraction. The chain couples TRBV6-1 to TRBJ1-2; no reliable D call. The CDR3 sequence is CASRFPNYGYTF. As DNA, the CDR3 is TGTGCCAGCAGATTTCCGAACTATGGCTACACCTTC.